The entry below describes one TCR beta chain. This record comes from a study of blood T cell repertoires in COVID-19. Study-wide context: Nucleic acid was either cDNA or gDNA, and it came from T cells, B-cell-depleted T cells, or PBMCs.

In germline, CDR1 is SNHLY, CDR2 FYNNEI. This CDR3 spans 15 amino acids. The ends lost 4 bases at V and 8 bases at J; junction bases unmatched: 12. Per the original data handling: Reference gene primer amplification gave estimated nucleated cell counts. Method: immunoSEQ multiplex PCR; TCRdb's copy keeps in-frame clones and lacks some. The D gene and trimming were derived from the DNA, and the V and J assignments and clone size from that table. The sample carries around 42,000 clones, around 80% recorded once. This chain uses TRBV2 with TRBJ1-2; 8 nucleotides line up with TRBD1. The sequence was obtained from a man older than 75 with active or convalescent COVID-19. Sample: peripheral blood. CDR3 nucleotides: TGTGCCAGCAGTGTTACAGGGGGTCTCTATGAAGGCTACACCTTC. Translating gives CASSVTGGLYEGYTF.